This record concerns one T cell receptor beta chain sequence. It was 5'RACE with constant-segment primers that produced the TCR alpha and TCR beta cDNA libraries, which carried sample barcodes and UMIs. TCRdb itself ran the 5' RACE reads through MiXCR, one entry per CDR3 protein. The sample consists of a few hundred thousand distinct CDR3 sequences, approximately 24% of them appearing once. This entry comes from a study of T-cell memory formation after mild COVID-19. The V end was cut by 2 bases, the J end by 0 bases, with 13 bases between. The CDR3 has 17 amino acids. Germline CDR1 is PRHDT and CDR2 is FYEKMQ (reference sequence).

Input material: PBMCs or a T cell subset sorted from them (not recorded which). The chain joins TRBV13 to TRBJ2-2; D unclear. The TCR was taken from an adult woman who had mild COVID-19 (a few samples of this study predate the infection). Cell type and time point are not known. The DNA for the CDR3 is TGTGCCAGCAGCTTAAAATCAAGGGATGCGAACACCGGGGAGCTGTTTTTT. Protein: CASSLKSRDANTGELFF.